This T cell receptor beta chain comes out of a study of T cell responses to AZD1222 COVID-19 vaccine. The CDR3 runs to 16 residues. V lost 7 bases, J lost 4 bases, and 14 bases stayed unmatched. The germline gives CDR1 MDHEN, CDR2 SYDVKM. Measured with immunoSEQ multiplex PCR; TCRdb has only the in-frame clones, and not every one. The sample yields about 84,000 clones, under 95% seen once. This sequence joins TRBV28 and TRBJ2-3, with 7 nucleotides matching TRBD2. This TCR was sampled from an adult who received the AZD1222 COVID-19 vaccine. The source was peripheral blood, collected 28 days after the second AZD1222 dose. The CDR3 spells CASTSQAGFGADTQYF. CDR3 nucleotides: TGTGCCAGCACCTCACAAGCGGGGTTTGGGGCAGATACGCAGTATTTT.